This TCR beta chain was obtained from a study of cytomegalovirus exposure and HLA in healthy donors. Findings and limits, study-wide: Some public TCRs appeared in many individuals, while most sequences were rare.

Data came from immunoSEQ multiplex PCR; TCRdb stores just in-frame clones and leaves some out. The table shows 100,000 to 150,000 clones, with about nine tenths occurring only once. The CDR3 length is 11 residues. The germline V and J ends were trimmed by 11 bases and 4 bases, with 12 bases remaining between them. Germline V lookup: CDR1 MNHNS, CDR2 SASEGT. As concerns this clone: Its specificity is not known.

The V call is TRBV6-1, the J call TRBJ2-7, with a tentative D call TRBD1 (6 bases). Specimen: PBMCs. This TCR came from a woman aged 18-35 years in good health and CMV-seronegative. CDR3 in amino acids: CAVGTQYEQYF. The CDR3 DNA sequence: TGTGCCGTGGGGACACAATACGAGCAGTACTTC.